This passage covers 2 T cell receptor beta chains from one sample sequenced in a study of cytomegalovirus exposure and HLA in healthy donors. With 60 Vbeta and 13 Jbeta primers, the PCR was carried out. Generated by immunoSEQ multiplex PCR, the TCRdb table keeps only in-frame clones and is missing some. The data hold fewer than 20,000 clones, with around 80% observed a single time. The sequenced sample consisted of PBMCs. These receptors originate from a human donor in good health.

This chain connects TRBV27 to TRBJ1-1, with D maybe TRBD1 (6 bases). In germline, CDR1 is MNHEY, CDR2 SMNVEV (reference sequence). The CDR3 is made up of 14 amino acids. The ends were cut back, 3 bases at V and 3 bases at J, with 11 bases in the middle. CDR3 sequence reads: CASSFRGTDTEAFF. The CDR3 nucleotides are TGTGCCAGCAGTTTCAGGGGAACGGACACTGAAGCTTTCTTT.

The CDR3 is CASRIIWQELF. In nucleotides, the CDR3 is TGTGCAAGTCGCATCATCTGGCAGGAACTTTTT. The J gene is TRBJ2-3, the V gene TRBV12-2; no check of the table's D call, TRBD1, against the DNA was made. TRBV12-2 is classified as a pseudogene. The CDR3 totals 11 residues.